This TCR beta chain was identified in a study of T cells in Graves' hyperthyroidism and ophthalmopathy. Whole-study findings and limits: Most thyroid clonotypes that were expanded above 0.001 also turned up in blood. Ophthalmopathy was distinguished from stable hyperthyroidism by 13 V-J signatures.

Amplified regions were TCR beta CDR3 sequences from RNA transcripts. TCR CDR3 regions were first amplified by RT-PCR with HTBI primers. TCRdb reanalysed the multiplex PCR reads using MiXCR and keeps one entry per CDR3 protein. The sample includes hundreds of thousands of distinct CDR3 sequences, about 14% of them seen just once. Diagnoses were established using clinical symptoms, serum thyroxine and TRAb, thyroid ultrasound and orbital computed tomography. Germline V gene sequence: CDR1 SGHTS, CDR2 YDEGEE. The CDR3 loop spans 14 amino acids. Trimming took 1 base from V and 2 from J, leaving 7 bases between them. This clonotype occurred a few times. What it binds is not known.

The sequenced material came from blood. This TCR derives from a woman in her forties with Graves' ophthalmopathy. The V call is TRBV5-8, the J call TRBJ2-1; TRBD1 is a possible D gene (6 bases). The CDR3 is CASSLRGTYNEQFF. For the CDR3, the DNA is TGTGCCAGCAGCTTGAGGGGGACCTACAATGAGCAGTTCTTC.